This T cell receptor beta chain was observed in a study of CD4 T cells in relation to SARS-CoV-2 and coronaviruses. The sample holds a few counts of this clone. The antigen is undetermined. TCRdb's table, derived via immunoSEQ multiplex PCR, lists solely in-frame clones and lacks some. Among 41,000 or so clones listed, around 82% were seen once. CDR1 and CDR2 from the germline V gene are LGHDT and YNNKEL (reference sequence). V lost 4 bases, J lost 3 bases, and 13 bases lay in between. The CDR3 is made up of 14 amino acids. This chain uses TRBV3-1 (or the pseudogene TRBV3-2) with TRBJ2-7; D may be TRBD1 or TRBD2 (5 bases each). This receptor was identified in an adult with COVID-19. The sample comprised naive CD4+ T cells from PBMCs, cultured in vitro. Documented subset: naive CD4+ T cells isolated by negative enrichment. CDR3 protein: CASSLGDGFYEQYF. In nucleotides, the CDR3 is TGTGCCAGCAGCCTCGGGGACGGCTTCTACGAGCAGTACTTC.